Listed below are T cell receptor beta chains from one sample, sequenced in a study of blood T cell repertoires in COVID-19. Here immunoSEQ multiplex PCR was the method, and the copy in TCRdb shows in-frame clones only, minus some. The data hold about 360,000 clones, with around nine tenths observed a single time. Source material: peripheral blood. These receptors were taken from a woman in her sixties or seventies with COVID-19, enrolled during active disease. The CDR3 runs from the conserved cysteine through the conserved F or W. The D gene is left open where the match is weak. Clone sizes are given selectively: once, few, many, or a class where the clone is expanded.

D gene: .
clone size: .
V gene: TRBV4-3
J gene: TRBJ1-6
CDR3 protein: CASSQDWTMGSPLHF
CDR3 DNA: TGCGCCAGCAGCCAAGATTGGACAATGGGTTCACCCCTCCACTTT

D gene: TRBD1
clone size: .
V gene: TRBV15
J gene: TRBJ1-2
CDR3 protein: CATSRETGGIGNYGYTF
CDR3 DNA: TGTGCCACCAGCAGAGAGACAGGGGGTATCGGTAACTATGGCTACACCTTC

D gene: .
clone size: .
V gene: TRBV11-3
J gene: TRBJ1-2
CDR3 protein: CASSLKLGVGYTF
CDR3 DNA: TGTGCCAGCAGCCTCAAGTTAGGGGTTGGCTACACCTTC

D gene: TRBD2
clone size: .
V gene: TRBV3-1/TRBV3-2
J gene: TRBJ2-1
CDR3 protein: CASSQAPIAGGAEQFF
CDR3 DNA: TGTGCCAGCAGCCAAGCCCCAATAGCGGGGGGGGCTGAGCAGTTCTTC

D gene: .
clone size: few
V gene: TRBV4-1
J gene: TRBJ2-1
CDR3 protein: CASSLGLYEQFF
CDR3 DNA: TGCGCCAGCAGCCTCGGTCTGTATGAGCAGTTCTTC

D gene: .
clone size: .
V gene: TRBV6-1
J gene: TRBJ2-1
CDR3 protein: CASSELGGDGYNEQFF
CDR3 DNA: TGTGCCAGCAGTGAACTAGGGGGGGACGGTTACAATGAGCAGTTCTTC

D gene: TRBD2
clone size: .
V gene: TRBV9
J gene: TRBJ2-1
CDR3 protein: CASSQASGAYNEQFF
CDR3 DNA: TGTGCCAGCTCCCAGGCTAGCGGGGCCTACAATGAGCAGTTCTTC

D gene: .
clone size: .
V gene: TRBV9
J gene: TRBJ1-5
CDR3 protein: CASSVGHRVDQPQHF
CDR3 DNA: TGTGCCAGCAGCGTAGGGCACAGGGTGGATCAGCCCCAGCATTTT

D gene: TRBD1
clone size: .
V gene: TRBV19
J gene: TRBJ1-1
CDR3 protein: CASSIARGQTKGKIFF
CDR3 DNA: TGTGCCAGTAGTATAGCCCGGGGACAGACAAAAGGGAAGATTTTCTTT

D gene: TRBD2
clone size: .
V gene: TRBV4-3
J gene: TRBJ2-3
CDR3 protein: CASSQDSVGLAGGRGHTQYF
CDR3 DNA: TGCGCCAGCAGCCAAGATAGCGTGGGATTAGCGGGGGGGCGTGGACATACGCAGTATTTT